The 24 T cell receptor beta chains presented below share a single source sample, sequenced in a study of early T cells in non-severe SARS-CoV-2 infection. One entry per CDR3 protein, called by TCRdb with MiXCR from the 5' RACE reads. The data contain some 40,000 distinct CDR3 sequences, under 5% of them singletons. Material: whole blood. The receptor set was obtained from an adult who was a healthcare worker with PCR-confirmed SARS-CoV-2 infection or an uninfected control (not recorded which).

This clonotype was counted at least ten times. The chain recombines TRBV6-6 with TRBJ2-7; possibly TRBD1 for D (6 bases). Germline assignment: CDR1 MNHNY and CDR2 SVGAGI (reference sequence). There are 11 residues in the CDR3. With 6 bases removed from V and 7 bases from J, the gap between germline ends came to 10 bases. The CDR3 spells CASRAGVEQYF. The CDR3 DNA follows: TGTGCCAGCAGAGCAGGGGTGGAGCAGTACTTC.

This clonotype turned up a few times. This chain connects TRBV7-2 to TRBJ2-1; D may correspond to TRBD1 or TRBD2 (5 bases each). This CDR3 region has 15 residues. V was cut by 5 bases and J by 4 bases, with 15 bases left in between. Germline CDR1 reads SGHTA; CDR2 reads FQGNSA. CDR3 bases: TGTGCCAGCAGCCCTGGGGGAGCGGAGTACAATGAGCAGTTCTTC. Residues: CASSPGGAEYNEQFF.

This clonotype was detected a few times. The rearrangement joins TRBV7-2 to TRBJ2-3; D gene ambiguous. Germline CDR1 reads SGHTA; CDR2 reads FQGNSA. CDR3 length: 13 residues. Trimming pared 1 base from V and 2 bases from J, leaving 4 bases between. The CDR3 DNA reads TGTGCCAGCAGCTTAGATAACACAGATACGCAGTATTTT. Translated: CASSLDNTDTQYF.

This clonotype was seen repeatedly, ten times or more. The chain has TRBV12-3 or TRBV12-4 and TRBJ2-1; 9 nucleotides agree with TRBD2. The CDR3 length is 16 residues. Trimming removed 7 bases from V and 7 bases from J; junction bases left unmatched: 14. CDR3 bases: TGTGCCAGCACCGACAGGGTGCGGGAGGGCCTGAATGAGCAGTTCTTC. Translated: CASTDRVREGLNEQFF.

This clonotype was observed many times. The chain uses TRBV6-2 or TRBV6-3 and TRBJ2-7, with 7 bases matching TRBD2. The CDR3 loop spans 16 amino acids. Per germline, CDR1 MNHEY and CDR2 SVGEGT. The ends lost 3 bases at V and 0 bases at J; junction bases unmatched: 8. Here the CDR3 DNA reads TGTGCCAGCAGTTATTCGGGACTACTCAGCTCCTACGAGCAGTACGTC. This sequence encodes CASSYSGLLSSYEQYV.

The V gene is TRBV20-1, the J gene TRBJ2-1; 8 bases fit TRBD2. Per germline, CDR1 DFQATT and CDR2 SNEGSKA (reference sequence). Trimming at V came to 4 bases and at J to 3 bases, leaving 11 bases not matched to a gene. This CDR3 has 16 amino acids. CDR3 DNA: TGCAGTGCTAATAACCGGGAGGGCGTGAGCTACAATGAGCAGTTCTTC. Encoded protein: CSANNREGVSYNEQFF.

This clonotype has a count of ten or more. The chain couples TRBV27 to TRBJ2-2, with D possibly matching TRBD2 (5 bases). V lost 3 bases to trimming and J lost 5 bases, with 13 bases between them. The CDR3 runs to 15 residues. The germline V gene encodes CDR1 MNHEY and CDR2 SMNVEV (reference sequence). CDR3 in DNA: TGTGCCAGCAGTTTCCACCCACTAGTAACCGGGGAGCTGTTTTTT. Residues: CASSFHPLVTGELFF.

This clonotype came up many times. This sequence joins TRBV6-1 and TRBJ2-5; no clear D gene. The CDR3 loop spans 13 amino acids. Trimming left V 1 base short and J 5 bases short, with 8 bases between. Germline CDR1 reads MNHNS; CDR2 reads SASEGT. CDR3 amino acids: CASSEEWRETQYF. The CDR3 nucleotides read TGTGCCAGCAGTGAAGAGTGGCGGGAGACCCAGTACTTC.

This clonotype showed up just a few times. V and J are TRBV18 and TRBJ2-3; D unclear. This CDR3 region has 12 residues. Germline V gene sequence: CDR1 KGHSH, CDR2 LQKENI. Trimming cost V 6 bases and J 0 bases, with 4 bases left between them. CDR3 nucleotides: TGTGCCAGCTCGCCTAGCACAGATACGCAGTATTTT. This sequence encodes CASSPSTDTQYF.

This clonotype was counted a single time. CDR3 sequence: CASSLRHLTDTQYF. The CDR3 DNA is TGTGCCAGCAGTTTGAGACACCTCACAGATACGCAGTATTTT. V gene TRBV28 combines with J gene TRBJ2-3; no definite D call. The CDR3 totals 14 residues. Germline CDR1 MDHEN, CDR2 SYDVKM. The ends were cut back, 3 bases at V and 2 bases at J, with 9 bases in the middle.

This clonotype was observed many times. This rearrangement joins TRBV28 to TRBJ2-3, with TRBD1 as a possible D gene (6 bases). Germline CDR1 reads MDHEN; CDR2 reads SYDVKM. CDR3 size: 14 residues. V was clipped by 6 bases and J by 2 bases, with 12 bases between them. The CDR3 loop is CASSETGATDTQYF. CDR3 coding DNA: TGTGCCAGCAGCGAGACAGGAGCCACAGATACGCAGTATTTT.

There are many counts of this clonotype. CDR3 loop: CASSQDRLAVPDTQYF. The CDR3 DNA follows: TGCGCCAGCAGCCAAGATAGGCTAGCGGTTCCAGATACGCAGTATTTT. The chain has TRBV4-3 and TRBJ2-3; 7 positions match TRBD2. Germline CDR1 and CDR2: LGHNA and YSLEER. J gave up 4 bases and V 0 bases, and 7 bases lay outside the gene matches. The CDR3 consists of 16 residues.

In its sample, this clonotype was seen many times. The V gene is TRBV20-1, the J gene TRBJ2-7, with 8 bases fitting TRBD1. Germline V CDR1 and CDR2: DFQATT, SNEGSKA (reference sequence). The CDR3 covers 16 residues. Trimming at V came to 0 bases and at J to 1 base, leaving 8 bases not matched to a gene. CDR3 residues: CSARDLAGQASYEQYF. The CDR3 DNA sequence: TGCAGTGCTAGAGATTTGGCGGGACAGGCTTCCTACGAGCAGTACTTC.

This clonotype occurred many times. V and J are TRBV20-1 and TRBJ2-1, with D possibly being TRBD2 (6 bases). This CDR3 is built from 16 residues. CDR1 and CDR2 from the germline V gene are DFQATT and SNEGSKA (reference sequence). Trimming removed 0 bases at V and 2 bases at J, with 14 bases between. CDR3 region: CSARELGLPPYNEQFF. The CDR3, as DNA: TGCAGTGCTAGAGAACTCGGACTACCCCCCTACAATGAGCAGTTCTTC.

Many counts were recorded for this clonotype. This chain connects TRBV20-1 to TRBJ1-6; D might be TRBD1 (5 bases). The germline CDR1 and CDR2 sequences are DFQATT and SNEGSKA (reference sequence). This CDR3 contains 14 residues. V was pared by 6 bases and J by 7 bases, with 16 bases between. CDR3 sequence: CSATPGTQNSPLHF. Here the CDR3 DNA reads TGCAGTGCCACCCCCGGGACCCAAAATTCACCCCTCCACTTT.

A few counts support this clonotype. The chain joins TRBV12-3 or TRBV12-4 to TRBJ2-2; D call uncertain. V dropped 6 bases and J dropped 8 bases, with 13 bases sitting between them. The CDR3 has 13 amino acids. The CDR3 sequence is CASSNLNPGELFF. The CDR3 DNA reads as TGTGCCAGCAGCAACCTCAACCCAGGGGAGCTGTTTTTT.

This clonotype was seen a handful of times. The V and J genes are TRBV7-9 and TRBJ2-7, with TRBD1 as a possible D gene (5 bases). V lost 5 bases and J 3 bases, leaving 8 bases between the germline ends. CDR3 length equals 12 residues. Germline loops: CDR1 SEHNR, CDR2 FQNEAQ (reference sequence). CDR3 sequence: CASSPQVYEQYV. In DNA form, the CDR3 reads TGTGCCAGCAGCCCACAGGTCTACGAGCAGTACGTC.

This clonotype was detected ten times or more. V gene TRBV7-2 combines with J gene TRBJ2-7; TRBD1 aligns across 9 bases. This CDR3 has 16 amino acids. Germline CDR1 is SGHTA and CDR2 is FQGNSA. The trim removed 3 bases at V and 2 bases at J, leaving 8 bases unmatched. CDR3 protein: CASSLYTGTGTYEQYF. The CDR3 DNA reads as TGTGCCAGCAGCTTGTATACCGGGACAGGGACCTACGAGCAGTACTTC.

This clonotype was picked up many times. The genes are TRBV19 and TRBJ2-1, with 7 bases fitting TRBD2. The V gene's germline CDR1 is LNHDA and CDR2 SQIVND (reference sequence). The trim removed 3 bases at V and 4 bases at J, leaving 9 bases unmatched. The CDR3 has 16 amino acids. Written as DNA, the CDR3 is TGTGCCAGTAGTATTTGGAGCGCGGGAGCTTACAATGAGCAGTTCTTC. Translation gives CASSIWSAGAYNEQFF.

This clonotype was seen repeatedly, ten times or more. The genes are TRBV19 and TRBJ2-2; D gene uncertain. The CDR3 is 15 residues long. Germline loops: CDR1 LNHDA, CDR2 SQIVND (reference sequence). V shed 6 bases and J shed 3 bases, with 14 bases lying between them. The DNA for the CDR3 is TGTGCCAGTAGGACGGCGATTAGACACACCGGGGAGCTGTTTTTT. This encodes CASRTAIRHTGELFF. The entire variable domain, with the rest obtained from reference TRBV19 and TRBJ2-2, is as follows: DGGITQSPKYLFRKEGQNVTLSCEQNLNHDAMYWYRQDPGQGLRLIYYSQIVNDFQKGDIAEGYSVSREKKESFPLTVTSAQKNPTAFYLCASRTAIRHTGELFFGEGSRLTVL.

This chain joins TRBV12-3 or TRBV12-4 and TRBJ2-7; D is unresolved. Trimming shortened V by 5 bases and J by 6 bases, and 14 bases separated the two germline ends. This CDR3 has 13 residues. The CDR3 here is CASSPSPFAEQYF. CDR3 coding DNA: TGTGCCAGCAGTCCCTCTCCCTTCGCCGAGCAGTACTTC.

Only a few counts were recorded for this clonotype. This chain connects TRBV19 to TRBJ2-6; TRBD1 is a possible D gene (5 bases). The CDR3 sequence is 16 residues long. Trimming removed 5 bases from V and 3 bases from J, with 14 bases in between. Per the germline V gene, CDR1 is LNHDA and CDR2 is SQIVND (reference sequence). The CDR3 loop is CASSDTGVYGANVLTF. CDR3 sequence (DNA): TGTGCCAGTAGTGATACAGGTGTATATGGGGCCAACGTCCTGACTTTC.

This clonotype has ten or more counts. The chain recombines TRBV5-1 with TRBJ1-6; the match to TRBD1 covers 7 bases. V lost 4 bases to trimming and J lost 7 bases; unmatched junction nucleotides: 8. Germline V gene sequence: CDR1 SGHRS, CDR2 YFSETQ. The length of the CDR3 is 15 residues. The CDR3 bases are TGCGCCAGCAGCCGCGGACAGGTCGAAAATTCACCCCTCCACTTT. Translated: CASSRGQVENSPLHF.

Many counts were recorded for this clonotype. The CDR3 nucleotides read TGTGCCAGCAGTATCACGGGTAAAAGAGATTCACCCCTCCACTTT. Its protein product is CASSITGKRDSPLHF. This chain joins TRBV28 and TRBJ1-6, with D unresolved. This CDR3 is 15 amino acids long. With 5 bases removed from V and 8 bases from J, the gap between germline ends came to 16 bases. Germline V CDR1 and CDR2: MDHEN, SYDVKM.